One and the same sample provided the 11 T cell receptor beta chains below, sequenced in a study of blood T cell repertoires in COVID-19. Produced via immunoSEQ multiplex PCR; TCRdb's table is partial and in-frame only. The table has roughly 220,000 clones, about 88% seen once. The sequenced material came from peripheral blood. These receptor sequences come from a man between 50 and 59 years old who had recovered from COVID-19.

The gene calls are TRBV7-9 and TRBJ1-2; 7 bases match TRBD1. CDR3 length: 13 residues. V lost 0 bases to trimming and J lost 8 bases; unmatched junction nucleotides: 3. Germline CDR1 reads SEHNR; CDR2 reads FQNEAQ (reference sequence). The CDR3: CASSLAGTEGYTF. The CDR3 bases are TGTGCCAGCAGCTTAGCTGGGACAGAAGGCTACACCTTC.

This sequence joins TRBV12-3 or TRBV12-4 and TRBJ1-5; D gene uncertain. There are 13 residues in the CDR3. V gave up 3 bases and J gave up 1 base, with 4 bases separating them. The CDR3 nucleotides read TGTGCCAGCAGTTTTCGGAGCAATCAGCCCCAGCATTTT. It translates to CASSFRSNQPQHF.

The chain couples TRBV5-1 to TRBJ1-1; D is ambiguous. Per germline, CDR1 SGHRS and CDR2 YFSETQ. The CDR3 consists of 15 residues. The V end lost 2 bases, the J end lost 7 bases, and 18 bases lay between the germline ends. The CDR3 region is CASSLLATIEDEAFF. In DNA, the CDR3 is TGCGCCAGCAGCTTATTGGCCACGATTGAGGATGAAGCTTTCTTT.

The chain links TRBV19 to TRBJ2-2, with D perhaps matching TRBD1 (6 bases). V lost 7 bases, J lost 0 bases, and 15 bases lay in between. The CDR3 spans 16 residues. Germline V lookup: CDR1 LNHDA, CDR2 SQIVND (reference sequence). As DNA, the CDR3 is TGTGCCAGTACTAAACGGACAGTCGCGAACACCGGGGAGCTGTTTTTT. Translation: CASTKRTVANTGELFF.

This clone was seen more than once but under ten times. The V gene is TRBV18, the J gene TRBJ1-1; D not certain. The V end was cut by 2 bases, the J end by 6 bases, with 13 bases between. Germline CDR1 reads KGHSH; CDR2 reads LQKENI. This CDR3 region has 14 residues. CDR3 region: CASSPLGEGSEAFF. The DNA of the CDR3 is TGTGCCAGCTCACCATTGGGCGAGGGATCTGAAGCTTTCTTT.

The chain has TRBV5-1 and TRBJ2-1; 8 bases are a match to TRBD2. Unmatched junction bases numbered 5, after V lost 5 bases and J lost 1 base. Germline V lookup: CDR1 SGHRS, CDR2 YFSETQ. This CDR3 has 15 residues. For the CDR3, the DNA is TGCGCCAGCAGGCCCACTAGCGGATCCTACAATGAGCAGTTCTTC. It translates to CASRPTSGSYNEQFF. The variable domain in full, completed from reference TRBV5-1 and TRBJ2-1, reads KAGVTQTPRYLIKTRGQQVTLSCSPISGHRSVSWYQQTPGQGLQFLFEYFSETQRNKGNFPGRFSGRQFSNSRSEMNVSTLELGDSALYLCASRPTSGSYNEQFFGPGTRLTVL.

This rearrangement joins TRBV7-2 to TRBJ1-2; D not resolved. Trimming removed 1 base from V and 2 bases from J, with 8 bases in between. The length of the CDR3 is 14 residues. Germline V gives CDR1 SGHTA, CDR2 FQGNSA. The CDR3, as DNA: TGTGCCAGCAGCTTAGGTGCGGGCAACTATGGCTACACCTTC. Translated, it gives CASSLGAGNYGYTF.

V is TRBV2 and J is TRBJ1-5; D is perhaps TRBD1 (6 bases). The CDR3 totals 15 residues. With 2 bases removed from V and 1 base from J, the gap between germline ends came to 9 bases. The germline V gene encodes CDR1 SNHLY and CDR2 FYNNEI. The CDR3 bases are TGTGCCAGCAGTGAACAGGGGCTGAGCAATCAGCCCCAGCATTTT. Its protein product is CASSEQGLSNQPQHF. Drawing the rest from reference TRBV2 and TRBJ1-5, the complete variable domain is EPEVTQTPSHQVTQMGQEVILRCVPISNHLYFYWYRQILGQKVEFLVSFYNNEISEKSEIFDDQFSVERPDGSNFTLKIRSTKLEDSAMYFCASSEQGLSNQPQHFGDGTRLSIL.

The V gene is TRBV28, the J gene TRBJ1-5; 8 nucleotides match TRBD1. From germline, CDR1 is MDHEN and CDR2 SYDVKM. The trim removed 11 bases at V and 2 bases at J, leaving 20 bases unmatched. CDR3 length: 18 amino acids. Here the CDR3 DNA reads TGTGCCGCAGCCACCCCGGACAGGGTGCGGTCGGGCAATCAGCCCCAGCATTTT. Its protein product is CAAATPDRVRSGNQPQHF.

V is TRBV27 and J is TRBJ2-7, with D tentatively TRBD2 (6 bases). Looked up from germline, CDR1 is MNHEY and CDR2 is SMNVEV (reference sequence). The CDR3 length is 16 residues. V was shortened by 4 bases and J by 4 bases, with 20 bases between the two germline ends. CDR3 DNA sequence: TGTGCCAGCAGTTCCTCAACAAGACTAGTCGAGTACGAGCAGTACTTC. It yields the protein CASSSSTRLVEYEQYF.

This chain's CDR3 is CASSEILRLSLYQPQHF. The CDR3 region has the DNA TGTGCCAGCAGTGAAATACTAAGACTAAGTTTGTATCAGCCCCAGCATTTT. The rearrangement links TRBV6-1 to TRBJ1-5; no reliable D call. Looked up from germline, CDR1 is MNHNS and CDR2 is SASEGT. CDR3 length: 17 residues. V was shortened by 2 bases and J by 5 bases, with 19 bases between the two germline ends.